Listed here is a single T cell receptor beta chain. This entry comes from a study of T cell changes during pregnancy in multiple sclerosis. Sequencing used immunoSEQ multiplex PCR; TCRdb keeps in-frame clones, though not all of them. This sample carries 30,000 to 35,000 clones, over 75% of them seen once, and the ten largest clones take roughly a tenth. The material sequenced was CD8+ T cells from peripheral blood mononuclear cells, taken before pregnancy. The clonotype was recovered from a female donor with multiple sclerosis, enrolled in a pregnancy study.

The CDR3 loop is CASSSEEEKLFF. As DNA, the CDR3 is TGTGCCAGCAGCTCGGAGGAGGAAAAACTGTTTTTT. This chain links TRBV5-4 with TRBJ1-4; D gene unclear. CDR1 and CDR2 from the germline V gene are SGHNT and YYREEE (reference sequence). This CDR3 is 12 amino acids long. Trimming took off 3 bases at V and 8 bases at J, with 8 bases between the two ends.